This entry lists 19 T cell receptor beta chains sequenced from one sample in a study of CD8 T cells in Susac syndrome. Random hexamers were used to reverse transcribe an amount of roughly 0.5 to 1 ug RNA. Each CDR3 protein gets one entry after TCRdb re-called the immunoSEQ multiplex PCR reads with MiXCR. This sample yields about 60,000 distinct CDR3 sequences, of which approximately 96% are seen a single time; 0.56% belongs to the top ten. The source material was CD8+ T cells from PBMCs. These receptors were taken from a human donor with multiple sclerosis.

V and J are TRBV15 and TRBJ2-7; D unresolved. V was pared by 0 bases and J by 11 bases, with 14 bases between. Germline-derived CDR1 and CDR2 are LNHNV and YYDKDF (reference sequence). The CDR3 has 13 amino acids. The CDR3, as DNA: TGTGCCACCAGCAGAGATCTGCACTCCGGAGAGTACTTC. Encoded protein: CATSRDLHSGEYF.

The chain is built from TRBV27 and TRBJ1-5; 9 bases are shared with TRBD1. CDR1 is MNHEY and CDR2 is SMNVEV in the germline V gene (reference sequence). The CDR3 spans 15 residues. Trimming took 6 bases from V and 6 from J; bases not matched to a gene: 9. The CDR3 DNA reads TGTGCCAGCAGCCCTGGGACAGGGCTCGGTCAGCCCCAGCATTTT. Protein product: CASSPGTGLGQPQHF.

V usage is TRBV7-8 and J usage is TRBJ2-3; a weak D match, TRBD1 (7 bases). Per the germline V gene, CDR1 is SGHVS and CDR2 is FQNEAQ. This CDR3 has 18 residues. Trimming cost V 5 bases and J 4 bases, with 25 bases left between them. CDR3 coding DNA: TGTGCCAGCAGCCTCCCGGAGGGGGAAGGGGGCGCGGCAGATACGCAGTATTTT. Translated: CASSLPEGEGGAADTQYF.

This chain links TRBV30 with TRBJ1-1; 8 nucleotides line up with TRBD1. This CDR3 is built from 18 residues. The germline V gene has CDR1 GTSNPN and CDR2 SVGIG (reference sequence). The V segment lost 1 base and the J segment 3 bases; nucleotides outside the gene matches: 16. CDR3 nucleotide sequence: TGTGCCTGGAGTGGGGGTGACAGGGGTGGGTTTTTCGACACTGAAGCTTTCTTT. Protein sequence: CAWSGGDRGGFFDTEAFF.

The genes are TRBV7-8 and TRBJ2-1; no reliable D call. Germline loops: CDR1 SGHVS, CDR2 FQNEAQ. The length of the CDR3 is 15 residues. The V and J ends lost 2 bases and 8 bases respectively, with 16 bases between them. CDR3 sequence: CASSLSDAPVYEQFF. The CDR3 DNA is TGTGCCAGCAGCTTATCGGACGCCCCGGTCTATGAGCAGTTCTTC. Looking up the rest from reference TRBV7-8 and TRBJ2-1 gives the full variable domain: GAGVSQSPRYKVAKRGQDVALRCDPISGHVSLFWYQQALGQGPEFLTYFQNEAQLDKSGLPSDRFFAERPEGSVSTLKIQRTQQEDSAVYLCASSLSDAPVYEQFFGPGTRLTVL.

The J gene is TRBJ2-1, the V gene TRBV19, with 7 bases fitting TRBD2. From germline, CDR1 is LNHDA and CDR2 SQIVND (reference sequence). The CDR3 is 13 residues long. V shed 5 bases and J 9 bases; nucleotides not matched to a gene: 7. The CDR3 nucleotides are TGTGCCAGTAGTCAAGGACTAGATGGTGAGCAGTTCTTC. Translation: CASSQGLDGEQFF.

CDR3 sequence: CASSLEDGAQETQYF. DNA for the CDR3: TGCGCCAGCAGCTTGGAAGACGGGGCTCAAGAGACCCAGTACTTC. The chain has TRBV5-1 and TRBJ2-5; D possibly matches TRBD1 or TRBD2 (5 bases each). The CDR3 has 15 residues. Germline V CDR1 and CDR2: SGHRS, YFSETQ. The V and J ends lost 0 bases and 2 bases respectively, with 11 bases between them.

This rearrangement joins TRBV3-1 to TRBJ2-2; D is ambiguous. Trimming stripped 1 base from V and 5 bases from J, with 8 bases between. CDR1 and CDR2 from the germline V gene are LGHDT and YNNKEL (reference sequence). The CDR3 covers 14 residues. CDR3 region: CASSQVGVTGELFF. CDR3 coding DNA: TGTGCCAGCAGCCAAGTAGGAGTGACCGGGGAGCTGTTTTTT.

The chain couples TRBV6-6 to TRBJ1-5, with D perhaps matching TRBD1 (6 bases). Trimming cost V 2 bases and J 4 bases, with 15 bases left between them. Germline V gene data show CDR1 as MNHNY and CDR2 as SVGAGI (reference sequence). This CDR3 is 16 amino acids long. CDR3 residues: CASSYGVGGSNQPQHF. In DNA, the CDR3 is TGTGCCAGCAGTTACGGGGTGGGGGGCTCAAATCAGCCCCAGCATTTT.

The chain combines TRBV29-1 with TRBJ2-7; D assignment may be TRBD1 or TRBD2 (6 bases each). V shed 3 bases and J shed 3 bases, with 15 bases lying between them. Germline assignment: CDR1 SQVTM and CDR2 ANQGSEA. The CDR3 spans 14 residues. In nucleotides, the CDR3 is TGCAGCGTTGAGTCGGGGGCGGGCGTCTACGAGCAGTACTTC. As protein: CSVESGAGVYEQYF.

The chain links TRBV12-3 or TRBV12-4 to TRBJ1-1; D gene uncertain. The ends were cut back, 4 bases at V and 4 bases at J, with 13 bases in the middle. The CDR3 is 14 residues long. CDR3 in amino acids: CASSWGGSPTEAFF. The CDR3 coding sequence is TGTGCCAGCAGTTGGGGAGGGTCCCCCACTGAAGCTTTCTTT.

The chain employs TRBV7-9 and TRBJ2-3; 7 nucleotides align to TRBD1. In germline, CDR1 is SEHNR, CDR2 FQNEAQ (reference sequence). This CDR3 is built from 13 residues. V was pared by 5 bases and J by 4 bases, with 3 bases of the junction left unmatched. The CDR3 loop is CASSTGQADTQYF. DNA for the CDR3: TGTGCCAGCAGCACAGGACAGGCAGATACGCAGTATTTT.

The chain has TRBV7-6 and TRBJ2-5; D call uncertain. CDR3 size: 17 residues. V was trimmed by 1 base and J by 5 bases, leaving 20 bases between them. From germline, CDR1 is SGHVS and CDR2 FNYEAQ. The CDR3 protein is CASSLGMGNPSRETQYF. In nucleotides, the CDR3 is TGTGCCAGCAGCTTAGGGATGGGAAACCCTTCGAGGGAGACCCAGTACTTC.

J is TRBJ2-1 and V is TRBV12-3 or TRBV12-4; D not resolved. CDR3 length: 13 residues. Trimming left V 7 bases short and J 6 bases short, with 13 bases between. CDR3 in amino acids: CASTQQRFNEQFF. CDR3 bases: TGTGCCAGCACCCAACAGCGATTCAATGAGCAGTTCTTC.

The chain has TRBV12-3 or TRBV12-4 and TRBJ2-1, with 7 bases fitting TRBD2. CDR3 length equals 15 residues. V lost 2 bases, J lost 0 bases, and 1 base stayed unmatched. In DNA form, the CDR3 reads TGTGCCAGCAGTTTAAGCGGGATCTCCTACAATGAGCAGTTCTTC. Protein product: CASSLSGISYNEQFF.

This chain links TRBV5-6 with TRBJ1-1; TRBD1 is a possible D gene (5 bases). V was clipped by 3 bases and J by 6 bases, with 18 bases between them. Germline loops: CDR1 SGHDT, CDR2 YYEEEE. The CDR3 sequence is 15 residues long. CDR3 sequence: CASSYLSIGAAEAFF. The CDR3 DNA is TGTGCCAGCAGCTACCTTTCAATCGGGGCCGCTGAAGCTTTCTTT.

The chain carries TRBV19 and TRBJ2-3; possible D gene TRBD1, 5 bases. The CDR3 is 15 amino acids. V lost 3 bases, J lost 4 bases, and 14 bases lay in between. Germline V lookup: CDR1 LNHDA, CDR2 SQIVND (reference sequence). DNA for the CDR3: TGTGCCAGTAGTATTTGGCAGGGTGAAGCAGATACGCAGTATTTT. Translation: CASSIWQGEADTQYF.

The rearrangement joins TRBV9 to TRBJ2-1; no definite D call. Trimming took 3 bases from V and 6 from J, leaving 10 bases between them. The germline V gene encodes CDR1 SGDLS and CDR2 YYNGEE. CDR3 length: 13 residues. Written as DNA, the CDR3 is TGTGCCAGCAGCGCCTCTGTCTCCAATGAGCAGTTCTTC. It translates to CASSASVSNEQFF. Full variable domain (outside the CDR3, taken from reference TRBV9 and TRBJ2-1): DSGVTQTPKHLITATGQRVTLRCSPRSGDLSVYWYQQSLDQGLQFLIQYYNGEERAKGNILERFSAQQFPDLHSELNLSSLELGDSALYFCASSASVSNEQFFGPGTRLTVL.

The chain links TRBV12-3 or TRBV12-4 to TRBJ2-7; D is perhaps TRBD2 (6 bases). Trimming removed 3 bases at V and 1 base at J, with 10 bases between. This CDR3 has 14 amino acids. The CDR3 is CASSFGGLSYEQYF. In DNA, the CDR3 is TGTGCCAGCAGTTTCGGAGGGCTGTCCTACGAGCAGTACTTC.